These T cell receptor beta chains were read from a single sample in a study of shared clonotypes between healthy human individuals. This table comes from immunoSEQ multiplex PCR, and its TCRdb copy is limited to in-frame clones, with some not included. The repertoire holds about 2.5 million clones, with around 92% as singletons. Sequencing used naive CD4+ T cells from PBMCs. These receptors came from a man aged 18 to 29 in good health. Some clones in this sample may be carry-over from other donors' samples. The CDR3 runs from the conserved cysteine through the conserved F or W. A D gene is named only where the DNA matches it firmly. Clone size is not always given. Where it is, it says once, few, many or a class for expanded clones.

V: TRBV5-3
J: TRBJ2-7
D: TRBD1
size: NA
DNA: TGTGCCAGAAGCTTTTTAGGGGGACAGGTGGGCGAGCAGTACTTC
CDR3: CARSFLGGQVGEQYF

V: TRBV9
J: TRBJ2-1
D: NA
size: NA
DNA: TGTGCCAGCAGCGCCGCTGGATGGAGTGGCTACAATGAGCAGTTCTTC
CDR3: CASSAAGWSGYNEQFF

V: TRBV6-5
J: TRBJ1-1
D: TRBD1
size: NA
DNA: TGTGCCAGCAGTTACTCCCGGACAGGGGACACTGAAGCTTTCTTT
CDR3: CASSYSRTGDTEAFF

V: TRBV5-1
J: TRBJ2-5
D: TRBD1
size: once
DNA: TGCGCCAGCAGCTTCCGGACAGGGGGAGTCCAAGAGACCCAGTACTTC
CDR3: CASSFRTGGVQETQYF

V: TRBV10-2
J: TRBJ2-7
D: TRBD2
size: NA
DNA: TGCGCCACCATAACGACTAGGCGGGAGGCCGATGCGACCTACGAGCAGTACTTC
CDR3: CATITTRREADATYEQYF

V: TRBV19
J: TRBJ2-7
D: NA
size: few
DNA: TGTGCCGGATCACAGGAGCAGTACTTC
CDR3: CAGSQEQYF

V: TRBV27
J: TRBJ2-5
D: TRBD2
size: NA
DNA: TGTGCCAGCAGTGGGCGGCTAGCGGGGATGGGGGAGACCCAGTACTTC
CDR3: CASSGRLAGMGETQYF

V: TRBV7-9
J: TRBJ2-5
D: NA
size: NA
DNA: TGTGCCAGCAGCCCTGGGCGAACAGGGGCAGGAAGGGACTCCCCGCACTTC
CDR3: CASSPGRTGAGRDSPHF

V: TRBV19
J: TRBJ1-3
D: TRBD1
size: NA
DNA: TGTGCCAGTACCCAGGGGGCCGCTGGAAACACCATATATTTT
CDR3: CASTQGAAGNTIYF

V: TRBV18
J: TRBJ1-1
D: NA
size: NA
DNA: TGTGCCAGCTCACCGGGTCAGGGGCCATTGAACACTGAAGCTTTCTTT
CDR3: CASSPGQGPLNTEAFF

V: TRBV6-6
J: TRBJ1-2
D: NA
size: NA
DNA: TGTGCCAGCAGTTACTCCAGGACAGTTCCTAACTATGGCTACACCTTC
CDR3: CASSYSRTVPNYGYTF

V: TRBV6-5
J: TRBJ2-7
D: TRBD1
size: NA
DNA: TGTGCCAGCAGTAGGACAGGGAACGTCGAGCAGTACTTC
CDR3: CASSRTGNVEQYF

V: TRBV28
J: TRBJ2-2
D: NA
size: NA
DNA: TGTGCCAGCACCCGCCGGACAGTCAACACCGGGGAGCTGTTTTTT
CDR3: CASTRRTVNTGELFF

V: TRBV2
J: TRBJ2-7
D: TRBD2
size: NA
DNA: TGTGCCAGCACCGGGGGGGGGTACGAGCAGTACTTC
CDR3: CASTGGGYEQYF

V: TRBV10-2
J: TRBJ2-7
D: NA
size: NA
DNA: TGCGCCAGCGGGGAGGGACAGCAGCGGGAGTTCCCCTACGAGCAGTACTTC
CDR3: CASGEGQQREFPYEQYF

V: TRBV5-5
J: TRBJ1-1
D: NA
size: NA
DNA: TGTGCCAGCAGCTTCCACACTGAAGCTTTCTTT
CDR3: CASSFHTEAFF

V: TRBV6-1
J: TRBJ2-1
D: NA
size: NA
DNA: TGTGCCAGCAGTGAAGCGGATCGGGGAAATGAGCAGTTCTTC
CDR3: CASSEADRGNEQFF

V: TRBV10-3
J: TRBJ1-4
D: NA
size: NA
DNA: TGTGCCATCAGTGTCGGAGGGGGTGAAGAAAAACTGTTTTTT
CDR3: CAISVGGGEEKLFF

V: TRBV6-1
J: TRBJ1-1
D: NA
size: NA
DNA: TGTGCCAGCAGTGTGAGGGGGGCAGGGAGCACTGAAGCTTTCTTT
CDR3: CASSVRGAGSTEAFF

V: TRBV6-1
J: TRBJ1-2
D: NA
size: NA
DNA: TGTGCCAGCAGTGAGCGACTACAGGGCCATAACTATGGCTACACCTTC
CDR3: CASSERLQGHNYGYTF

V: TRBV2
J: TRBJ2-5
D: TRBD1
size: NA
DNA: TGTGCCAGCAGTGAAGTGGGACAGGGGTGGAAGACCCAGTACTTC
CDR3: CASSEVGQGWKTQYF

V: TRBV29-1
J: TRBJ2-1
D: NA
size: once
DNA: TGCAGCGCTGGTTACCTCAGGCATGAGCAGTTCTTC
CDR3: CSAGYLRHEQFF

V: TRBV28
J: TRBJ1-4
D: NA
size: NA
DNA: TGTGCCAGCAGTGCCTCCCACGGGAGGCCAAATGAAAAACTGTTTTTT
CDR3: CASSASHGRPNEKLFF

V: TRBV19
J: TRBJ2-1
D: NA
size: NA
DNA: TGTGCCAGTACCCCCGGGACTCCCTTCGGGAATGAGCAGTTCTTC
CDR3: CASTPGTPFGNEQFF

V: TRBV6-6
J: TRBJ1-4
D: NA
size: NA
DNA: TGTGCCAGCAGAACGGGACGCAATAATGAAAAACTGTTTTTT
CDR3: CASRTGRNNEKLFF

V: TRBV5-1
J: TRBJ1-1
D: NA
size: NA
DNA: TGCGCCAGCAGCTTGATGTCAGGGAGTAGCTTGGGGACTGAAGCTTTCTTT
CDR3: CASSLMSGSSLGTEAFF

V: TRBV6-5
J: TRBJ2-5
D: NA
size: NA
DNA: TGTGCCAGCAGCCGATCTCAAGAGACCCAGTACTTC
CDR3: CASSRSQETQYF

V: TRBV19
J: TRBJ2-1
D: TRBD2
size: NA
DNA: TGTGCCAGTAGCCGTTCTAGCGGGAGGATTTACAATGAGCAGTTCTTC
CDR3: CASSRSSGRIYNEQFF

V: TRBV7-9
J: TRBJ2-2
D: NA
size: NA
DNA: TGTGCCAATTCTCGGGGTGTGTTTGGGGAGCTGTTTTTT
CDR3: CANSRGVFGELFF

V: TRBV2
J: TRBJ2-5
D: TRBD1
size: NA
DNA: TGTGCCAGCAGTGACCGGCAGGGGGCTTTAGGGCAGTACTTC
CDR3: CASSDRQGALGQYF

V: TRBV7-2
J: TRBJ2-7
D: NA
size: NA
DNA: TGTGCCAGCAGCTCCCTCGGCAGGGGGGTGAACTTC
CDR3: CASSSLGRGVNF

V: TRBV23-1
J: TRBJ1-1
D: NA
size: NA
DNA: TGCGCCAGCAGTCACCCATTGGCGGTTACTGAAGCTTTCTTT
CDR3: CASSHPLAVTEAFF

V: TRBV7-9
J: TRBJ1-2
D: TRBD1
size: once
DNA: TGTGCCAGCAGCTTAGCGGGACAGAACTATGGCTACACCTTC
CDR3: CASSLAGQNYGYTF

V: TRBV29-1
J: TRBJ1-1
D: NA
size: NA
DNA: TGCAGCGTTCGTACGGACACTGAAGCTTTCTTT
CDR3: CSVRTDTEAFF

V: TRBV14
J: TRBJ1-2
D: NA
size: NA
DNA: TGTGCCAGCCCGCCGAGGACACAAATTAACTATGGCTACACCTTC
CDR3: CASPPRTQINYGYTF

V: TRBV9
J: TRBJ2-1
D: TRBD1
size: NA
DNA: TGTGCCAGCAGCGTGGGACAGGTGAATGAGCAGTTCTTC
CDR3: CASSVGQVNEQFF

V: TRBV7-2
J: TRBJ2-1
D: TRBD2
size: once
DNA: TGTGCCAGCAGCCCCAGGCCGGGGAGGGCGGATGAGCAGTTCTTC
CDR3: CASSPRPGRADEQFF

V: TRBV29-1
J: TRBJ1-2
D: NA
size: NA
DNA: TGCAGCGGGAAATCAGGGGCCTATGGCTACACCTTC
CDR3: CSGKSGAYGYTF

V: TRBV4-1
J: TRBJ1-4
D: NA
size: NA
DNA: TGCGCCAGCAGCCGTTTGGGGCTGGAAAAACTGTTTTTT
CDR3: CASSRLGLEKLFF

V: TRBV11-2
J: TRBJ2-5
D: NA
size: NA
DNA: TGTGCCAGCAGTCAAGTACGGGTCCAAGAGACCCAGTACTTC
CDR3: CASSQVRVQETQYF

V: TRBV11-2
J: TRBJ1-1
D: TRBD1
size: NA
DNA: TGTGCCAGCAGCGACAACGGGCTAGGGGGCGCTGGCACTGAAGCTTTCTTT
CDR3: CASSDNGLGGAGTEAFF

V: TRBV7-8
J: TRBJ2-7
D: NA
size: NA
DNA: TGTGCCAGCAGCACCAACCGGGCCTTTATCGAGCAGTACTTC
CDR3: CASSTNRAFIEQYF

V: TRBV6-5
J: TRBJ1-5
D: NA
size: NA
DNA: TGTGCCAGCAGTTACTCGGTTGGGTTGGATCAGCCCCAGCATTTT
CDR3: CASSYSVGLDQPQHF

V: TRBV18
J: TRBJ2-1
D: TRBD2
size: NA
DNA: TGTGCCAGCTCAGACCGGACTAGTCCTTACAATGAGCAGTTCTTC
CDR3: CASSDRTSPYNEQFF

V: TRBV28
J: TRBJ1-3
D: NA
size: NA
DNA: TGTGCCAGCAGACCAGGGCGGTCTGGAAACACCATATATTTT
CDR3: CASRPGRSGNTIYF

V: TRBV4-2
J: TRBJ2-4
D: TRBD1
size: NA
DNA: TGTGCCAGCAGCCAAGATCCGGCAGGGGGCGCGCAAAAGCCGTACTTC
CDR3: CASSQDPAGGAQKPYF

V: TRBV5-1
J: TRBJ1-1
D: NA
size: NA
DNA: TGCGCCAGCAGCTTGGTACGACCGTTACTATCCAATGAAGCTTTCTTT
CDR3: CASSLVRPLLSNEAFF

V: TRBV6-5
J: TRBJ1-1
D: NA
size: NA
DNA: TGTGCCAGCAGTTACCTTCCGATGAACACTGAAGCTTTCTTT
CDR3: CASSYLPMNTEAFF

V: TRBV25-1
J: TRBJ2-7
D: NA
size: few
DNA: TGTGCCAGCAGTGCAAACTACGAGCAGTACTTC
CDR3: CASSANYEQYF

V: TRBV6-1
J: TRBJ2-1
D: NA
size: NA
DNA: TGTGCCAGCAGTGAATCCCCTATTTTGGGAGCCGGTGACAATGAGCAGTTCTTC
CDR3: CASSESPILGAGDNEQFF

V: TRBV27
J: TRBJ1-2
D: NA
size: NA
DNA: TGTGCCAGCAGTTTAAAGTGGGCAGCTAACTATGGCTACACCTTC
CDR3: CASSLKWAANYGYTF

V: TRBV7-2
J: TRBJ2-1
D: NA
size: NA
DNA: TGTGCCAGCACCAAGTATATTGAGCAGTTCTTC
CDR3: CASTKYIEQFF

V: TRBV2
J: TRBJ1-5
D: NA
size: NA
DNA: TGTGCCAGCAGTAGGACGGATCAGCCCCAGCATTTT
CDR3: CASSRTDQPQHF

V: TRBV6-4
J: TRBJ2-7
D: TRBD1
size: NA
DNA: TGTGCCAGCAGTGTCTTTTACAGGGGGGTATTCGACGAGCAGTACTTC
CDR3: CASSVFYRGVFDEQYF